This T cell receptor (beta chain) was captured by sequencing in a study of blood T cell repertoires in COVID-19. Study context: The United States, Italy and Spain were the sources of the acute and convalescent COVID-19 samples. Sample material is recorded as cDNA or gDNA derived from T cells, B-cell-depleted T cells, or PBMCs.

In the study's own analysis: Estimation of nucleated cell counts relied on the amplification of reference gene primers. Generated by immunoSEQ multiplex PCR, the TCRdb table keeps only in-frame clones and is missing some. V and J calls plus clone size are reproduced from that table; the DNA served to infer D and trimming. This table holds 55,000 to 80,000 clones, around 82% found once. The clonotype originates from an elderly man with active COVID-19. Sequencing was done on a sample of peripheral blood.

The CDR3 region is CASRLDSNQPQHF. Written as DNA, the CDR3 is TGTGCCAGCAGGTTGGACAGTAATCAGCCCCAGCATTTT. The chain couples TRBV2 to TRBJ1-5; tentatively, D is TRBD1 (6 bases). CDR3 size: 13 residues. CDR1 and CDR2 (germline): SNHLY, FYNNEI. Trimming pared 6 bases from V and 4 bases from J, leaving 10 bases between.